The 15 T cell receptor beta chains given below trace back to one sample, sequenced in a study of CD8+CD57+ T cells in acquired aplastic anemia (dated by TCRdb to 2016 to 2019). Expansion of CD8+CD57+ cells had been shown by flow cytometry in the patients chosen for sequencing. Sequencing used an Illumina HiSeq 2000. Profiling of TCR beta VDJ combinations and CDR3 sequences used genomic DNA as the template. The raw public data were reprocessed by TCRdb itself: fastp quality trimming at Q25, MiXCR clonotype calling, in-frame beta chains only. Under each unique CDR3 protein, matching rows form one entry showing the most common genes and DNA. The sample table shows 150,000 to 200,000 distinct CDR3 sequences, and roughly 50% are seen once. The ten largest clones represent 1.8% of the sample. Sample: sorted CD4+, CD8+, or CD8+CD57+ T cells (not recorded which) from PBMCs. These receptors were obtained from a human donor with aplastic anemia.

Details on this clonotype: The junction differs from germline at one of its ends, possibly a read error. The genes are TRBV4-1 and TRBJ2-3; D ambiguous. Germline CDR1 and CDR2: MGHRA and YSYEKL. The CDR3 covers 16 residues. The CDR3 nucleotides read TGTGCCAGCAGCCAAGTCTCCGGGTTGGGAACAGATACGCAGTATTTT. Translation: CASSQVSGLGTDTQYF.

The sample holds a few counts of this clonotype. The chain joins TRBV7-9 to TRBJ2-7, with D tentatively TRBD1 (6 bases). V lost 5 bases and J 5 bases, leaving 10 bases between the germline ends. The CDR3 totals 12 residues. The germline gives CDR1 SEHNR, CDR2 FQNEAQ (reference sequence). DNA of the CDR3: TGTGCCAGCAGCCACACAGGGAACGAGCAGTACTTC. It codes for CASSHTGNEQYF.

This clonotype was observed a few times. The J gene is TRBJ2-7, the V gene TRBV15; 7 positions agree with TRBD2. Germline-derived CDR1 and CDR2 are LNHNV and YYDKDF (reference sequence). The CDR3 is 14 amino acids. Germline trimming cut 1 base from V and 3 bases from J; bases unmatched to any gene: 3. CDR3 DNA: TGTGCCACCAGCAGAGCGGCTAGCGGCTACGAGCAGTACTTC. Protein: CATSRAASGYEQYF.

About this clonotype: This may arise from a read error, as a much more abundant clone is one base away. The chain employs TRBV4-1 and TRBJ1-5; no reliable D call. V lost 0 bases, J lost 5 bases, and 17 bases lay in between. From germline, CDR1 is MGHRA and CDR2 YSYEKL. This CDR3 is 17 amino acids long. The CDR3 region is CASSQDAAVRKDQPQHF. CDR3 DNA: TGCGCCAGCAGCCAAGATGCAGCAGTAAGGAAGGATCAGCCCCAGCATTTT.

This clonotype was detected many times. The chain employs TRBV5-6 and TRBJ2-2; tentatively, D is TRBD2 (5 bases). V dropped 0 bases and J dropped 7 bases, with 10 bases sitting between them. Germline CDR1 is SGHDT and CDR2 is YYEEEE. The CDR3 loop spans 14 amino acids. DNA for the CDR3: TGTGCCAGCAGCTTGGGAGGGTTCAACGGGGAGCTGTTTTTT. It specifies CASSLGGFNGELFF.

The CDR3 bases are TGTGCCAGCAGCCACTGGGGGAAAGAGACCCAGTACTTC. It yields the protein CASSHWGKETQYF. The chain is built from TRBV14 and TRBJ2-5, with D tentatively TRBD1 or TRBD2 (5 bases each). Germline-derived CDR1 and CDR2 are SGHDN and FVKESK. There are 13 residues in the CDR3. Trimming took 3 bases from V and 3 from J, leaving 8 bases between them.

This chain links TRBV15 with TRBJ1-1; D possibly corresponds to TRBD1 (5 bases). Germline values: CDR1 LNHNV, CDR2 YYDKDF (reference sequence). The CDR3 consists of 13 residues. V lost 6 bases and J 2 bases, leaving 10 bases between the germline ends. CDR3 sequence: CATSKGINTEAFF. In nucleotides, the CDR3 is TGTGCCACCAGTAAGGGGATAAACACTGAAGCTTTCTTT. The whole variable domain, remainder taken from reference TRBV15 and TRBJ1-1, is DAMVIQNPRYQVTQFGKPVTLSCSQTLNHNVMYWYQQKSSQAPKLLFHYYDKDFNNEADTPDNFQSRRPNTSFCFLDIRSPGLGDTAMYLCATSKGINTEAFFGQGTRLTVV.

Only a few counts were recorded for this clonotype. The V and J genes are TRBV18 and TRBJ1-1, with no clear D. The V end lost 5 bases, the J end lost 0 bases, and 7 bases lay between the germline ends. Germline lookup yields CDR1 KGHSH and CDR2 LQKENI. The CDR3 loop spans 13 amino acids. The CDR3 coding sequence is TGTGCCAGCTCATCCACAGTGAACACTGAAGCTTTCTTT. Its translation is CASSSTVNTEAFF.

V gene TRBV15 combines with J gene TRBJ2-2, with D maybe TRBD1 (5 bases). Germline CDR1 LNHNV, CDR2 YYDKDF (reference sequence). The V gene lost 4 bases and the J gene lost 2 bases, with 14 bases spanning the gap. The CDR3 has 16 amino acids. The CDR3: CATSTWGHVNTGELFF. DNA for the CDR3: TGTGCCACCAGCACGTGGGGCCATGTTAACACCGGGGAGCTGTTTTTT.

V gene TRBV12-3 or TRBV12-4 combines with J gene TRBJ1-2; D might be TRBD1 (5 bases). Trimming removed 5 bases at V and 2 bases at J, with 12 bases between. CDR3 length: 14 amino acids. In DNA, the CDR3 is TGTGCCAGCAGTGGTGGGGCAGGGAACTATGGCTACACCTTC. Translation: CASSGGAGNYGYTF.

The chain is built from TRBV20-1 and TRBJ2-5; TRBD2 matches 14 bases. Germline values: CDR1 DFQATT, CDR2 SNEGSKA (reference sequence). V trimming: 6 bases; J trimming: 7 bases; junction bases outside the gene matches: 4. The CDR3 is 13 amino acids. The CDR3 sequence is CSANGLAGGTQYF. CDR3 coding DNA: TGCAGTGCAAACGGACTAGCGGGAGGGACCCAGTACTTC.

In regard to this clonotype: This may be a read error: a much more frequent sequence differs by one nucleotide. The J gene is TRBJ1-3, the V gene TRBV10-1; D call uncertain. Germline-derived CDR1 and CDR2 are WNHNN and SYGVQD (reference sequence). The CDR3 is 14 amino acids. CDR3 residues: CASSEDDPGNTIYF. As DNA, the CDR3 is TGTGCCAGCTCGGAGGACGACCCTGGAAACACCATATATTTT.

In regard to this clonotype: A much bigger clone sits one base away, suggesting this may be a read error. The chain joins TRBV19 to TRBJ2-2; a weak D match, TRBD2 (5 bases). The CDR3 is 15 residues long. Looked up from germline, CDR1 is LNHDA and CDR2 is SQIVND (reference sequence). CDR3 sequence: CARSQGSANTGELFF. CDR3 nucleotides: TGCGCCAGGAGCCAAGGGAGCGCGAACACCGGGGAGCTGTTTTTT.

The rearrangement links TRBV11-2 to TRBJ1-1; 7 nucleotides align to TRBD1. The CDR3 extends over 15 amino acids. Trimming took 6 bases from V and 0 from J; bases not matched to a gene: 7. CDR1 and CDR2 (germline): SGHAT, FQNNGV. Written as DNA, the CDR3 is TGTGCCAGCAGTTCGCGGACAGGCCTGAACACTGAAGCTTTCTTT. Encoded protein: CASSSRTGLNTEAFF.

The chain employs TRBV20-1 and TRBJ2-7, with 16 bases matching TRBD2. CDR1 and CDR2 (germline): DFQATT, SNEGSKA (reference sequence). The CDR3 runs to 17 residues. After removal of 0 bases from V and 8 bases from J, the junction contained 10 bases not matched to a gene. CDR3 nucleotide sequence: TGCAGTGCTAGAGATCCCACGGGACTAGCGGGAGGGCGGCAGCAGTACTTC. Protein sequence: CSARDPTGLAGGRQQYF.